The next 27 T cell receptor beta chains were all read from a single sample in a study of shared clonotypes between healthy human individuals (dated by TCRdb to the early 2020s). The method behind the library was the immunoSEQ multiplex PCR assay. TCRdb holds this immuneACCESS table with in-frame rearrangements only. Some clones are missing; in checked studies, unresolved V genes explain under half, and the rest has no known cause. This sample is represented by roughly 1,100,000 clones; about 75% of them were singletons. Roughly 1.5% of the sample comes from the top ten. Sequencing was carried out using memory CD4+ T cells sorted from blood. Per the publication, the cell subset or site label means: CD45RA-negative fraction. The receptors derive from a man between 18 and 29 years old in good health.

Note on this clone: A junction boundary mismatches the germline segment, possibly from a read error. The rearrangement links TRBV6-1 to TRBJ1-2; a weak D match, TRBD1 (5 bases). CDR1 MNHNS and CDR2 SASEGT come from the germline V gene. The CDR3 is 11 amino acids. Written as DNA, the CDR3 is TGTGCCAGCAGTGATCTTTGGGGCTCGGCCTTC. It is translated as CASSDLWGSAF.

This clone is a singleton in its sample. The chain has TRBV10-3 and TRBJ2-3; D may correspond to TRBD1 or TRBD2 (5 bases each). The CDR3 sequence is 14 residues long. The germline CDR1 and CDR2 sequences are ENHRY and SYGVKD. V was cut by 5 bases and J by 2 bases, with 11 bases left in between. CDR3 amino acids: CAISPGTDTDTQYF. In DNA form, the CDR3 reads TGTGCCATCAGTCCCGGGACGGACACAGATACGCAGTATTTT.

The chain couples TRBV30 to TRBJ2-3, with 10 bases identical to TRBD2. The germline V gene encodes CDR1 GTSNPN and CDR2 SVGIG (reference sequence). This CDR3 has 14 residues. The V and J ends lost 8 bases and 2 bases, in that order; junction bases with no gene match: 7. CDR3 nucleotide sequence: TGTGCCGGTACAGCGGGGGGGTCCACAGATACGCAGTATTTT. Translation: CAGTAGGSTDTQYF. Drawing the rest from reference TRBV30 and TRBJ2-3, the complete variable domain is SQTIHQWPATLVQPVGSPLSLECTVEGTSNPNLYWYRQAAGRGLQLLFYSVGIGQISSEVPQNLSASRPQDRQFILSSKKLLLSDSGFYLCAGTAGGSTDTQYFGPGTRLTVL.

The CDR3 DNA is TGTGCCAGCAGCGCCGGCACCGGGGGTAATGGCTACACCTTC. Translated: CASSAGTGGNGYTF. The rearrangement links TRBV7-9 to TRBJ1-2; maybe TRBD1 (5 bases). Trimming took off 5 bases at V and 6 bases at J, with 16 bases between the two ends. The CDR3 has 14 amino acids. CDR1 SEHNR and CDR2 FQNEAQ come from the germline V gene (reference sequence).

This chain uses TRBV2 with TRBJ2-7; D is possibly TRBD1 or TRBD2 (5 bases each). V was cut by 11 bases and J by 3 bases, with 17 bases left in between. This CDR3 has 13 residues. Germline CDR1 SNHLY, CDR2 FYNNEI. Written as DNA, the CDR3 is TGTGCCGGGACCGAGGACTCGTACTACGAGCAGTACTTC. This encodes CAGTEDSYYEQYF.

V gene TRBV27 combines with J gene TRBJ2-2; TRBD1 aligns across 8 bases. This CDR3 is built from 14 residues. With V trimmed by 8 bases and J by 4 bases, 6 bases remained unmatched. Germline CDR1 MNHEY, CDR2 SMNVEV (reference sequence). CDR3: CASRTGGRTGELFF. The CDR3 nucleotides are TGTGCCAGCCGAACAGGGGGTCGCACCGGGGAGCTGTTTTTT.

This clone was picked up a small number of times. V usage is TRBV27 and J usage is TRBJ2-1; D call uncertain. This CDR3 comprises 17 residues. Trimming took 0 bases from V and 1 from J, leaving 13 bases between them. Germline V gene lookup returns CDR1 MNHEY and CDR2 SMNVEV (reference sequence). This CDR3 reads CASSLSVYRRSYNEQFF. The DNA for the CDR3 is TGTGCCAGCAGTTTATCAGTTTACCGGCGGTCCTACAATGAGCAGTTCTTC.

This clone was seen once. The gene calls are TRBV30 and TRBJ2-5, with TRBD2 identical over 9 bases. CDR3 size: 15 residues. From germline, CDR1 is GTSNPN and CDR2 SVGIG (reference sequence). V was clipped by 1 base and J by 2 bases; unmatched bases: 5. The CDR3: CAWSARGGVQETQYF. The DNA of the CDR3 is TGTGCCTGGAGTGCGCGCGGGGGGGTACAAGAGACCCAGTACTTC.

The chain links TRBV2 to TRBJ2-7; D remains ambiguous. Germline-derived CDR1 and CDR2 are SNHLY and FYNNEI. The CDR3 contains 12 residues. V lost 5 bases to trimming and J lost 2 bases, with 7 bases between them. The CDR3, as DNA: TGTGCCAGCAGTCCATGGGCCTACGAGCAGTACTTC. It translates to CASSPWAYEQYF.

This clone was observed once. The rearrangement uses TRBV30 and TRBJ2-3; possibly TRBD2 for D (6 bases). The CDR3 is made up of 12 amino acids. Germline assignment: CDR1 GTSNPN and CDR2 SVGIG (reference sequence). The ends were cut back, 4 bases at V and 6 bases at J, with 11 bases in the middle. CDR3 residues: CAWNGRGDTQYF. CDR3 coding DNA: TGTGCCTGGAACGGGAGAGGGGATACGCAGTATTTT. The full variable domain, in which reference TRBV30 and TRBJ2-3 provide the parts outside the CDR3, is SQTIHQWPATLVQPVGSPLSLECTVEGTSNPNLYWYRQAAGRGLQLLFYSVGIGQISSEVPQNLSASRPQDRQFILSSKKLLLSDSGFYLCAWNGRGDTQYFGPGTRLTVL.

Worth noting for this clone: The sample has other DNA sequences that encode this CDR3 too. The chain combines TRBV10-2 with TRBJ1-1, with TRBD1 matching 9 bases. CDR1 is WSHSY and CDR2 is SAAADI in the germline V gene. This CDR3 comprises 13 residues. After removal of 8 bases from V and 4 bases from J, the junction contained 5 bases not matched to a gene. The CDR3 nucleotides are TGCGCCAGCTCTTTGGACAGGGGCACTGAAGCTTTCTTT. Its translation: CASSLDRGTEAFF.

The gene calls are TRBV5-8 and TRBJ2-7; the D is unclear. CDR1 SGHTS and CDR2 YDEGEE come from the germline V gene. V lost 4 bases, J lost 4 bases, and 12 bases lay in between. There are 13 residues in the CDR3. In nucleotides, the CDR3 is TGTGCCAGCAGCCTCGGACCGAAGTACGAGCAGTACTTC. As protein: CASSLGPKYEQYF.

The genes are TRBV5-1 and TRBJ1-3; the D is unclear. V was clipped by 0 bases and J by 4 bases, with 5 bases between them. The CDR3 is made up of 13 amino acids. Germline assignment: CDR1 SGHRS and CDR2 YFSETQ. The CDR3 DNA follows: TGCGCCAGCAGCTTGGGATGGGGAAACACCATATATTTT. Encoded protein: CASSLGWGNTIYF.

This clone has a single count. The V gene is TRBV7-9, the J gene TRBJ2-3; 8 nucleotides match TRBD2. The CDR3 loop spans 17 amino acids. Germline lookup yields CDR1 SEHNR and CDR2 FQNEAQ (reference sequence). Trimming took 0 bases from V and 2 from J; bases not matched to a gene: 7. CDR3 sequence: CASSLAGTSGNTDTQYF. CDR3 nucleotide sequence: TGTGCCAGCAGCTTAGCGGGAACTAGCGGCAACACAGATACGCAGTATTTT.

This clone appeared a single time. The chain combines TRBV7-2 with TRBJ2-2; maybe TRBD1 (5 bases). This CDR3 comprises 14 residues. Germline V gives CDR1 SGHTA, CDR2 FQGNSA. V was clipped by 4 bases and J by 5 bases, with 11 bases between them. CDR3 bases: TGTGCCAGCAGCTACAGGACGGCGACCGGGGAGCTGTTTTTT. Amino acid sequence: CASSYRTATGELFF.

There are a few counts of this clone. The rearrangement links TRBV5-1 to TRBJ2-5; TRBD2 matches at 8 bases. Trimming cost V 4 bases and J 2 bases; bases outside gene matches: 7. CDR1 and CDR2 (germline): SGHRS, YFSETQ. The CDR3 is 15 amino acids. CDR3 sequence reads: CASSPPGLGQETQYF. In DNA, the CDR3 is TGCGCCAGCAGCCCACCGGGACTAGGACAAGAGACCCAGTACTTC.

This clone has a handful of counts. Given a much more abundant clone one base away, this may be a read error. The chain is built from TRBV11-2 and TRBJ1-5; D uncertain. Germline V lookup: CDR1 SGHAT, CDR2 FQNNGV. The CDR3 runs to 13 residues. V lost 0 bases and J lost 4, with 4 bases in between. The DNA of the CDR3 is TGTGCCAGCAGCTTAGATGGGAATCAGCCCCAGCATTTT. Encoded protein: CASSLDGNQPQHF.

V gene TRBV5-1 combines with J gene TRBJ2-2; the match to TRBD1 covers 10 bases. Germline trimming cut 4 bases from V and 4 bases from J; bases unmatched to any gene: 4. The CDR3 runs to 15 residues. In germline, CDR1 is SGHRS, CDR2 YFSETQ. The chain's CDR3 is CASSRRTGGTGELFF. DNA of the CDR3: TGCGCCAGCAGCCGCCGGACAGGGGGCACCGGGGAGCTGTTTTTT. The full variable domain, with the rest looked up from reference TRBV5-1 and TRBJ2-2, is KAGVTQTPRYLIKTRGQQVTLSCSPISGHRSVSWYQQTPGQGLQFLFEYFSETQRNKGNFPGRFSGRQFSNSRSEMNVSTLELGDSALYLCASSRRTGGTGELFFGEGSRLTVL.

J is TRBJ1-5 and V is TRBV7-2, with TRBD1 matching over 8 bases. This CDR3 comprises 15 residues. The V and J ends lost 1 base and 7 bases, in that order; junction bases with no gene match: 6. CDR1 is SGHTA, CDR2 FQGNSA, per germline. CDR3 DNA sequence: TGTGCCAGCAGCTTAGGACAGGGGCAGGGGCAGCCCCAGCATTTT. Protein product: CASSLGQGQGQPQHF.

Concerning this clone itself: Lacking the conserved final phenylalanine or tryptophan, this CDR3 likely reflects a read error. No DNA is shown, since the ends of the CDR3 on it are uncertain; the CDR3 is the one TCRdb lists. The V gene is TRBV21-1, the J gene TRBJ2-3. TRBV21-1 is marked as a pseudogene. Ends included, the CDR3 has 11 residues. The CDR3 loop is CASSTRLDNRV.

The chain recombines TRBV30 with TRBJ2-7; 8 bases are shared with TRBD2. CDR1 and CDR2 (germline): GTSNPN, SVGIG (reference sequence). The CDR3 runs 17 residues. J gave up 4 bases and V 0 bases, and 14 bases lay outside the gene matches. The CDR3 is CAWSVPLAGKRLYEQYF. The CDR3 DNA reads TGTGCCTGGAGTGTACCATTAGCGGGGAAACGATTATACGAGCAGTACTTC.

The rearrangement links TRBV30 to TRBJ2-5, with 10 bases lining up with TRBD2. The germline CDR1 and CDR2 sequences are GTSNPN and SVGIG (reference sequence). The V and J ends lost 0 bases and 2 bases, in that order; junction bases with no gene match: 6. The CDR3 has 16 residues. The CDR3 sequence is CAWSVLTSGTQETQYF. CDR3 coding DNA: TGTGCCTGGAGTGTCCTAACTAGCGGGACTCAAGAGACCCAGTACTTC.

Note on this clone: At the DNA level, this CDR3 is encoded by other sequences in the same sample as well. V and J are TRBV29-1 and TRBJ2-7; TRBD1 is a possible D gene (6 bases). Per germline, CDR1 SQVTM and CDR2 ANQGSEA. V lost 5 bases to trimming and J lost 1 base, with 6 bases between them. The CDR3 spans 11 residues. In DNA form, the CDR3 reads TGCAGCGTTCAGGGGTCCTACGAGCAGTACTTC. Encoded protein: CSVQGSYEQYF.

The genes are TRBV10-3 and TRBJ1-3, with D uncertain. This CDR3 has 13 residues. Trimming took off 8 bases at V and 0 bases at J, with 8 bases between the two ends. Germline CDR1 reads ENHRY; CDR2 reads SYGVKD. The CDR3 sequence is CAISQSSGNTIYF. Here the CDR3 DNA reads TGTGCCATCTCCCAGTCCTCTGGAAACACCATATATTTT.

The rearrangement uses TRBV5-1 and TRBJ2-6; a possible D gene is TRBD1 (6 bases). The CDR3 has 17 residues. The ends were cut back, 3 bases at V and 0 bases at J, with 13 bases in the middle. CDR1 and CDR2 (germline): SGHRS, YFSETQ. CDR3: CASSSGRGASGANVLTF. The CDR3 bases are TGCGCCAGCAGCTCGGGCAGGGGAGCCTCTGGGGCCAACGTCCTGACTTTC. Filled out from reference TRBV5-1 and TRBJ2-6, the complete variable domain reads KAGVTQTPRYLIKTRGQQVTLSCSPISGHRSVSWYQQTPGQGLQFLFEYFSETQRNKGNFPGRFSGRQFSNSRSEMNVSTLELGDSALYLCASSSGRGASGANVLTFGAGSRLTVL.

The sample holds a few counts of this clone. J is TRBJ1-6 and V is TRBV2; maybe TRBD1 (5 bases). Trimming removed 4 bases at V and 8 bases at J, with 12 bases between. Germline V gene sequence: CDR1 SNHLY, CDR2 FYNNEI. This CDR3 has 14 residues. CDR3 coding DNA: TGTGCCAGCAGTGCTGGGGGGGTTGATTCACCCCTCCACTTT. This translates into CASSAGGVDSPLHF.

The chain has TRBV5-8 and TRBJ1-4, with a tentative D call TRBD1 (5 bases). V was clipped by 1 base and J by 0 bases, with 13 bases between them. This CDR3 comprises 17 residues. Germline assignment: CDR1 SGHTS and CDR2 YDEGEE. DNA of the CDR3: TGTGCCAGCAGCTTGCCCGGGACCTTTTCAACTAATGAAAAACTGTTTTTT. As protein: CASSLPGTFSTNEKLFF.